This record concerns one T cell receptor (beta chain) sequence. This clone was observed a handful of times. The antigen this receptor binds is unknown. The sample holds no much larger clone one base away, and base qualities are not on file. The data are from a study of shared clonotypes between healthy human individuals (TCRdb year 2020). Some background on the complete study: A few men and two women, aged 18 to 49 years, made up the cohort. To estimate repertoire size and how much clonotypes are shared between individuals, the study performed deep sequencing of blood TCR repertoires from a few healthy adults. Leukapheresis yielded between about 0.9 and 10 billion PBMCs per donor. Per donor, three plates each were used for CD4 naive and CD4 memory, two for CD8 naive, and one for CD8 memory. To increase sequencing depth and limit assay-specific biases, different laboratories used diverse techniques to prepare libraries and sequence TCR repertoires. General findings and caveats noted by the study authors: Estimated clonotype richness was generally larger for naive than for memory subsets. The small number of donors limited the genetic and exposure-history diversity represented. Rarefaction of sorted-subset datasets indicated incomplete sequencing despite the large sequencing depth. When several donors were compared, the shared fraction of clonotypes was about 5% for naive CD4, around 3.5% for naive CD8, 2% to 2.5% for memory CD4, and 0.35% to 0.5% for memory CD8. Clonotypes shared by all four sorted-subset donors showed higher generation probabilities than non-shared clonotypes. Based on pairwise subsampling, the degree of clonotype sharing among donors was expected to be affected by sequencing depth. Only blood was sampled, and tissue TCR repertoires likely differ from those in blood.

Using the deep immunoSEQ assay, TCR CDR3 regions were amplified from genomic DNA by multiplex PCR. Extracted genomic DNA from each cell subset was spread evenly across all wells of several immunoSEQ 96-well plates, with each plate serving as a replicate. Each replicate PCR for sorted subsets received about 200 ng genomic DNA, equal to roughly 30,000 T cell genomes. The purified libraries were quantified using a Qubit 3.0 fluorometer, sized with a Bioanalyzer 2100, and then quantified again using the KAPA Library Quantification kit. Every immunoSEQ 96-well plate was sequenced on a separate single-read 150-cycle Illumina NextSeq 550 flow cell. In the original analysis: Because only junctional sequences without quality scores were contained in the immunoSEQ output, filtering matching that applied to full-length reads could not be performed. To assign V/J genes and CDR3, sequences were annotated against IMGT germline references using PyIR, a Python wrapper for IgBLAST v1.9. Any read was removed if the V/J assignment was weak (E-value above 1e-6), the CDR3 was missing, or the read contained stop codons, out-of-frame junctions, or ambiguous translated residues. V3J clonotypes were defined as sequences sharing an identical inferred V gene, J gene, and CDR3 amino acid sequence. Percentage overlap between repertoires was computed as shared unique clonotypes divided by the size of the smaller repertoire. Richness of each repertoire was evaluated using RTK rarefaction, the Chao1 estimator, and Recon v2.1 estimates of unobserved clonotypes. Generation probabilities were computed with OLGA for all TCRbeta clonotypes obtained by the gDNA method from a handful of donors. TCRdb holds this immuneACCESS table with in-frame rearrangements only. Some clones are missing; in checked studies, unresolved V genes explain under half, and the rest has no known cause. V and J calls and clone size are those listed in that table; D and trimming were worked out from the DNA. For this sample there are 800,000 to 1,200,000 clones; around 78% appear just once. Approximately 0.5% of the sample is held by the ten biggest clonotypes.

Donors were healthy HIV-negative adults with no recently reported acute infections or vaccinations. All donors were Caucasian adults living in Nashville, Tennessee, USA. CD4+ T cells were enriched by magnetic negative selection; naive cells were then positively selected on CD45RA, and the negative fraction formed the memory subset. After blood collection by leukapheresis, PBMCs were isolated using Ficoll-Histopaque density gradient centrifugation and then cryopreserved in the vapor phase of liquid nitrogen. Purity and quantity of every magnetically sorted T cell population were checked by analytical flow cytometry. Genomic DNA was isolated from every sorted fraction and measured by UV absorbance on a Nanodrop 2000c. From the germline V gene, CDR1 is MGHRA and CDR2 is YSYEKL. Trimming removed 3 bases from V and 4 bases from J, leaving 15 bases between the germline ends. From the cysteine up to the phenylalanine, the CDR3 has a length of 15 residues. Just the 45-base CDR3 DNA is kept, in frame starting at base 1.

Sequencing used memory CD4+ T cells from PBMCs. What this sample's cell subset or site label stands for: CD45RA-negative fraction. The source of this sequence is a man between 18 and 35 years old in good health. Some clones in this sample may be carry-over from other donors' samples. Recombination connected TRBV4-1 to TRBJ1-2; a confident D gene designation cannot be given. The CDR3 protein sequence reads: CASSHLGGETYGYTF. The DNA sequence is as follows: TGCGCCAGCAGCCACCTCGGTGGAGAAACCTATGGCTACACCTTC.